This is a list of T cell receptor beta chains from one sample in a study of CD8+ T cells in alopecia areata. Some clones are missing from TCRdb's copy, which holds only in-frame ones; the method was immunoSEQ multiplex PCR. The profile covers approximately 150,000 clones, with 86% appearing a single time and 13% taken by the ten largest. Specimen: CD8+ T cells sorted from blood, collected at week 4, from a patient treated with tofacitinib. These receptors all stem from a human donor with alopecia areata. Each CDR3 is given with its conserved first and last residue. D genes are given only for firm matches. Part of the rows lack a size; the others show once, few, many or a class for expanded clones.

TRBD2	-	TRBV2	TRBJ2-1	CASSLPSTTLAGGYNEQFF	TGTGCCAGCAGTCTCCCCTCCACTACACTAGCGGGAGGGTACAATGAGCAGTTCTTC
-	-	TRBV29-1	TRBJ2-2	CSVESGGAGELFF	TGCAGCGTTGAATCCGGAGGGGCCGGGGAGCTGTTTTTT
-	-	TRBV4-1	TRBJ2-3	CASSQFGPDTDTQYF	TGCGCCAGCAGCCAGTTTGGGCCTGACACAGATACGCAGTATTTT
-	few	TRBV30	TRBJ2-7	CAWSLDVYEQYF	TGTGCCTGGAGTTTGGACGTCTACGAGCAGTACTTC
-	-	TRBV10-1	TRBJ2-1	CARDEQFF	TGCGCCAGAGATGAGCAGTTCTTC
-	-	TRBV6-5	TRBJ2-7	CASSYSVTGSSYEQYF	TGTGCCAGCAGTTACTCGGTCACAGGCAGCTCCTACGAGCAGTACTTC
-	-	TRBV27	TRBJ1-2	CASSGRAVNYGYTF	TGTGCCAGCAGTGGAAGGGCTGTTAACTATGGCTACACCTTC
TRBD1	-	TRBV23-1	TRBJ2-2	CASSPKGQLDTGELFF	TGCGCCAGCAGCCCAAAGGGACAGCTAGACACCGGGGAGCTGTTTTTT
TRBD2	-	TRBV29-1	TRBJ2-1	CSVGRMRESDNEQFF	TGCAGCGTTGGTAGGATGCGGGAGTCGGACAATGAGCAGTTCTTC
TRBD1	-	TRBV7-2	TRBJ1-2	CASSTTRDSNYGYTF	TGTGCCAGCAGCACCACCCGGGACAGCAACTATGGCTACACCTTC
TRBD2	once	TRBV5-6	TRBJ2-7	CASSLMLAVGEQYF	TGTGCCAGCAGCTTAATGCTAGCGGTCGGCGAGCAGTACTTC
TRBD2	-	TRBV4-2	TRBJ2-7	CASSQDAGLSYYEQYF	TGTGCCAGCAGCCAAGATGCGGGACTATCTTACTACGAGCAGTACTTC
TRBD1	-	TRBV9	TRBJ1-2	CASRSQGASGYTF	TGTGCCAGCAGATCACAGGGGGCGTCTGGCTACACCTTC
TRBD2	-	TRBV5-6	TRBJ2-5	CASSLAGGEETQYF	TGTGCCAGCAGCTTGGCGGGGGGAGAAGAGACCCAGTACTTC
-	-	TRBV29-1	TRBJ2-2	CSVVFPGAGELFF	TGCAGCGTCGTTTTCCCGGGCGCCGGGGAGCTGTTTTTT
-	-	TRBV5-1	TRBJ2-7	CASSLAVGQGAYEQYF	TGCGCCAGCAGCTTGGCCGTCGGGCAGGGAGCCTACGAGCAGTACTTC